The 4 T cell receptor beta chains presented below share a single source sample, sequenced in a study of cytomegalovirus exposure and HLA in healthy donors (dated by TCRdb to the late 2010s). The library was made by the immunoSEQ multiplex PCR assay. The multiplex PCR relied on a mix of 60 forward primers for TCR Vbeta segments and 13 reverse primers for TCR Jbeta segments. TCRdb obtained this table from immuneACCESS and retained in-frame rearrangements with V and J assigned. These tables miss some clones; where compared with another copy, unresolved V genes account for less than half of the shortfall, and the remainder is unexplained. The sample has over 130,000 clones on record, more than 65% of them singletons. About 6.7% of the sample is held by the ten biggest clonotypes. The specimen was PBMCs. All receptors derive from a man aged 50-60 years in good health and CMV-seropositive.

V usage is TRBV23-1 and J usage is TRBJ1-5; tentative D call: TRBD1 (6 bases). TRBV23-1 belongs to the ORF category, with a function that is uncertain. V lost 4 bases and J lost 3, with 10 bases in between. The CDR3 has 14 residues. As DNA, the CDR3 is TGCGCCAGCAGTCGACAGGCTAACAATCAGCCCCAGCATTTT. Encoded protein: CASSRQANNQPQHF.

The rearrangement links TRBV5-1 to TRBJ2-7; TRBD1 matches at 7 bases. Germline-derived CDR1 and CDR2 are SGHRS and YFSETQ. Germline trimming cut 4 bases from V and 1 base from J; bases unmatched to any gene: 2. The CDR3 extends over 13 amino acids. CDR3 sequence: CASSQGQSYEQYF. The CDR3 DNA reads TGCGCCAGCAGCCAGGGACAGTCCTACGAGCAGTACTTC. Full variable domain (missing parts from reference TRBV5-1 and TRBJ2-7): KAGVTQTPRYLIKTRGQQVTLSCSPISGHRSVSWYQQTPGQGLQFLFEYFSETQRNKGNFPGRFSGRQFSNSRSEMNVSTLELGDSALYLCASSQGQSYEQYFGPGTRLTVT.

On this clone itself: An end of the junction does not agree with germline; a read error may underlie this. The CDR3 DNA follows: TGTGCCAGCAGTTTAGTCCCAGGGAAGAGCAACCAGCCCCAGCATTTT. Translation gives CASSLVPGKSNQPQHF. The V call is TRBV27, the J call TRBJ1-5; perhaps TRBD1 as D (5 bases). Germline V gene data show CDR1 as MNHEY and CDR2 as SMNVEV (reference sequence). The CDR3 is made up of 16 amino acids.

This clone showed up just once. The CDR3 reads CASSRDRGGSYEQYF. In DNA form, the CDR3 reads TGTGCCAGCAGCAGGGACAGGGGGGGCTCCTACGAGCAGTACTTC. The chain carries TRBV2 and TRBJ2-7; TRBD1 aligns across 11 bases. This CDR3 is 15 amino acids long. The junction had 4 bases not matched to a gene; V was cut back by 6 bases and J by 0 bases. Per the germline V gene, CDR1 is SNHLY and CDR2 is FYNNEI.